A selection of T cell receptor beta chains follows, all from one sample in a study of cytomegalovirus exposure and HLA in healthy donors. The data were produced by immunoSEQ multiplex PCR, yet TCRdb's version contains in-frame clones alone and is incomplete. The table lists over 200,000 clones, approximately 68% of them singletons. Sequenced sample: PBMCs. The receptor set was obtained from a woman in her twenties or thirties in good health and CMV-seronegative. Both conserved end residues are part of each CDR3. The D gene is left open where the match is weak. Only some rows state a clone size, as once, few, many or a class for expanded clones.

D: TRBD1; J: TRBJ1-5; size: -; V: TRBV7-3; CDR3: CASSLVRLSDDRANQPQHF; DNA: TGTGCCAGCAGCTTAGTTCGCTTGTCGGACGACAGGGCCAATCAGCCCCAGCATTTT
D: TRBD2; J: TRBJ2-7; size: few; V: TRBV6-1; CDR3: CATRLAGGEQYF; DNA: TGTGCCACCCGGTTAGCGGGAGGCGAGCAGTACTTC
D: TRBD1; J: TRBJ2-7; size: -; V: TRBV23-1; CDR3: CASSQSRGQTCSYEQYF; DNA: TGCGCCAGCAGTCAATCCAGGGGACAGACTTGCTCCTACGAGCAGTACTTC
D: TRBD2; J: TRBJ2-5; size: -; V: TRBV9; CDR3: CASSVPLAGVRETQYF; DNA: TGTGCCAGCAGCGTACCACTAGCGGGGGTGAGAGAGACCCAGTACTTC
D: TRBD1; J: TRBJ2-7; size: -; V: TRBV27; CDR3: CASSLYGGEGQGYEQYF; DNA: TGTGCCAGCAGTTTATATGGTGGGGAGGGACAGGGGTACGAGCAGTACTTC
D: TRBD1; J: TRBJ2-7; size: -; V: TRBV7-9; CDR3: CSSSVNQGAYEQYF; DNA: TGTTCCAGCAGCGTCAACCAGGGGGCCTACGAGCAGTACTTC
D: TRBD1; J: TRBJ2-7; size: -; V: TRBV2; CDR3: CAIPTGKVGEQYF; DNA: TGTGCCATCCCGACAGGGAAGGTGGGCGAGCAGTACTTC
D: -; J: TRBJ1-2; size: -; V: TRBV5-6; CDR3: CASSLRSGSYGYTF; DNA: TGTGCCAGCAGCTTGCGGAGCGGTAGCTATGGCTACACCTTC
D: -; J: TRBJ2-1; size: -; V: TRBV5-6; CDR3: CASSFGESYNEQFF; DNA: TGTGCCAGCAGCTTTGGGGAGTCCTACAATGAGCAGTTCTTC
D: -; J: TRBJ1-2; size: -; V: TRBV15; CDR3: CATSRVGDGRDYTF; DNA: TGTGCCACCAGCAGAGTAGGGGACGGGCGGGACTACACCTTC
D: -; J: TRBJ2-1; size: -; V: TRBV15; CDR3: CATSGGAETYNEQFF; DNA: TGTGCCACCAGCGGCGGAGCCGAAACCTACAATGAGCAGTTCTTC
D: TRBD2; J: TRBJ2-3; size: few; V: TRBV19; CDR3: CASSTRGGHTDTQYF; DNA: TGTGCCAGTAGTACCCGGGGGGGCCACACAGATACGCAGTATTTT
D: TRBD1; J: TRBJ2-5; size: -; V: TRBV27; CDR3: CASSLYRGQETQYF; DNA: TGTGCCAGCAGTTTATACAGGGGCCAAGAGACCCAGTACTTC
D: -; J: TRBJ1-4; size: -; V: TRBV2; CDR3: CASRRTVNEKLFF; DNA: TGTGCCAGCCGCAGGACAGTAAATGAAAAACTGTTTTTT
D: -; J: TRBJ2-7; size: -; V: TRBV2; CDR3: CASSDTNSGSYEQYF; DNA: TGTGCCAGCAGTGACACAAACAGCGGCTCCTACGAGCAGTACTTC
D: TRBD2; J: TRBJ2-7; size: -; V: TRBV7-9; CDR3: CSSSLVSGSKDEQYF; DNA: TGTTCCAGCAGCTTAGTGAGCGGGAGTAAGGACGAGCAGTACTTC
D: -; J: TRBJ1-1; size: few; V: TRBV4-1; CDR3: CASSRSEGGTEAFF; DNA: TGCGCCAGCAGCCGCTCAGAGGGGGGGACTGAAGCTTTCTTT
D: -; J: TRBJ2-5; size: -; V: TRBV18; CDR3: CASSQGLQETQYF; DNA: TGTGCCAGCTCACAGGGACTCCAAGAGACCCAGTACTTC
D: TRBD1; J: TRBJ1-5; size: -; V: TRBV25-1; CDR3: CASSDSGDRGHQPQHF; DNA: TGTGCCAGCAGTGACTCCGGAGACAGGGGGCATCAGCCCCAGCATTTT
D: -; J: TRBJ1-1; size: -; V: TRBV11-2; CDR3: CASSPRTRNTEAFF; DNA: TGTGCCAGCAGCCCAAGGACAAGGAACACTGAAGCTTTCTTT
D: TRBD1; J: TRBJ2-3; size: -; V: TRBV5-1; CDR3: CASQLGTGGIRTDTQYF; DNA: TGCGCCAGCCAATTGGGGACAGGTGGAATCCGCACAGATACGCAGTATTTT
D: TRBD2; J: TRBJ2-1; size: once; V: TRBV30; CDR3: CAWSRVWGGEGDEQFF; DNA: TGTGCCTGGAGCCGTGTGTGGGGGGGGGAGGGCGATGAACAGTTCTTC
D: TRBD2; J: TRBJ2-3; size: -; V: TRBV10-1; CDR3: CASSVSGGDTQYF; DNA: TGCGCCAGCAGTGTCAGCGGGGGTGATACGCAGTATTTT
D: -; J: TRBJ2-7; size: few; V: TRBV10-3; CDR3: CAISEGVGGYEQYF; DNA: TGTGCCATCAGTGAAGGTGTCGGAGGTTACGAGCAGTACTTC
D: TRBD2; J: TRBJ2-6; size: -; V: TRBV28; CDR3: CASSLGGAGANVLTF; DNA: TGTGCCAGCAGTTTAGGGGGGGCTGGGGCCAACGTCCTGACTTTC
D: -; J: TRBJ2-1; size: -; V: TRBV2; CDR3: CASSADTQYNEQFF; DNA: TGTGCCAGCAGCGCCGACACCCAGTACAATGAGCAGTTCTTC
D: TRBD2; J: TRBJ2-1; size: -; V: TRBV6-1; CDR3: CASSFLAGGNEQFF; DNA: TGTGCCAGCAGTTTTTTAGCGGGAGGAAATGAGCAGTTCTTC
D: TRBD1; J: TRBJ2-2; size: -; V: TRBV7-3; CDR3: CASSRVGTGRTGELFF; DNA: TGTGCCAGCAGCAGAGTAGGGACAGGGAGGACCGGGGAGCTGTTTTTT
D: TRBD1; J: TRBJ1-1; size: -; V: TRBV19; CDR3: CASSTTGDTEAFF; DNA: TGTGCCAGTAGTACCACAGGGGACACTGAAGCTTTCTTT
D: TRBD1; J: TRBJ1-1; size: -; V: TRBV27; CDR3: CASSPGQGNTEAFF; DNA: TGTGCCAGCAGCCCCGGACAGGGGAACACTGAAGCTTTCTTT
D: -; J: TRBJ2-1; size: -; V: TRBV7-3; CDR3: CASSLIGSDYYNEQFF; DNA: TGTGCCAGCAGCTTAATTGGGTCGGACTACTACAATGAGCAGTTCTTC
D: TRBD1; J: TRBJ1-1; size: -; V: TRBV11-2; CDR3: CASSPTRGPTEAFF; DNA: TGTGCCAGCAGCCCTACAAGGGGGCCGACTGAAGCTTTCTTT
D: -; J: TRBJ1-6; size: -; V: TRBV2; CDR3: CASKQGIGNSPLHF; DNA: TGTGCCAGCAAGCAGGGAATAGGTAATTCACCCCTCCACTTT
D: TRBD2; J: TRBJ2-2; size: -; V: TRBV5-8; CDR3: CASSNHRREYAGELFF; DNA: TGTGCCAGCAGCAATCATCGGCGGGAGTACGCCGGGGAGCTGTTTTTT
D: -; J: TRBJ2-3; size: -; V: TRBV7-3; CDR3: CASSGTSTDTQYF; DNA: TGTGCCAGCAGCGGTACTAGCACAGATACGCAGTATTTT
D: TRBD2; J: TRBJ2-5; size: -; V: TRBV9; CDR3: CASSVGTSGTSLEGTQYF; DNA: TGTGCCAGCAGCGTAGGCACTAGCGGGACCTCCTTGGAAGGGACCCAGTACTTC
D: -; J: TRBJ1-4; size: -; V: TRBV30; CDR3: CAWSQHLGGSLFF; DNA: TGTGCCTGGAGTCAACACCTGGGGGGTAGTCTGTTTTTT
D: -; J: TRBJ1-1; size: -; V: TRBV5-8; CDR3: CASSRRTERLNTEAFF; DNA: TGTGCCAGCAGCCGGAGGACTGAAAGATTGAACACTGAAGCTTTCTTT
D: TRBD2; J: TRBJ2-1; size: -; V: TRBV11-2; CDR3: CASSLGLLAGGSKNEQFF; DNA: TGTGCCAGCAGCTTAGGGCTCCTAGCGGGGGGGTCTAAGAATGAGCAGTTCTTC
D: -; J: TRBJ2-3; size: -; V: TRBV10-2; CDR3: CASSESQGAGTDTQYF; DNA: TGCGCCAGCAGTGAGTCACAGGGAGCCGGCACAGATACGCAGTATTTT
D: TRBD1; J: TRBJ1-1; size: -; V: TRBV6-5; CDR3: CAGRQGNTEAFF; DNA: TGTGCCGGTAGACAGGGGAACACTGAAGCTTTCTTT
D: -; J: TRBJ1-6; size: -; V: TRBV23-1; CDR3: CASSQLPSMEGPLNSPLHF; DNA: TGCGCCAGCAGTCAACTACCCTCGATGGAGGGGCCCCTTAATTCACCCCTCCACTTT
D: TRBD2; J: TRBJ2-2; size: -; V: TRBV2; CDR3: CASSDRLAGSNGELFF; DNA: TGTGCCAGCAGTGATCGGTTAGCGGGGTCAAACGGGGAGCTGTTTTTT
D: -; J: TRBJ1-1; size: -; V: TRBV6-1; CDR3: CASSEVEQNTEAFF; DNA: TGTGCCAGCAGTGAGGTCGAGCAGAACACTGAAGCTTTCTTT
D: TRBD1; J: TRBJ1-5; size: -; V: TRBV2; CDR3: CASNPQGAKNQPQHF; DNA: TGTGCCAGCAATCCACAGGGGGCTAAGAATCAGCCCCAGCATTTT
D: -; J: TRBJ2-7; size: -; V: TRBV7-2; CDR3: CASRGSYEQYF; DNA: TGTGCCAGCAGGGGGAGCTACGAGCAGTACTTC
D: TRBD2; J: TRBJ2-5; size: -; V: TRBV29-1; CDR3: CSASALAGETQYF; DNA: TGCAGCGCCAGCGCCCTAGCGGGAGAGACCCAGTACTTC
D: TRBD1; J: TRBJ1-6; size: once; V: TRBV4-2; CDR3: CASSQWAPTGASYNSPLHF; DNA: TGTGCCAGCAGCCAATGGGCCCCGACAGGGGCATCCTATAACTCACCCCTCCACTTT
D: -; J: TRBJ1-1; size: -; V: TRBV30; CDR3: CAWSIRRERNTEAFF; DNA: TGTGCCTGGAGTATCAGAAGGGAGAGGAACACTGAAGCTTTCTTT
D: TRBD1; J: TRBJ1-2; size: -; V: TRBV6-5; CDR3: CASSLTGGYYGYTF; DNA: TGTGCCAGCAGCCTAACAGGGGGCTACTATGGCTACACCTTC
D: TRBD1; J: TRBJ2-6; size: few; V: TRBV4-1; CDR3: CASSQPGQLSGANVLTF; DNA: TGCGCCAGCAGCCAGCCGGGACAGCTCTCTGGGGCCAACGTCCTGACTTTC
D: -; J: TRBJ1-2; size: few; V: TRBV5-5; CDR3: CASSPEWGGLYGYTF; DNA: TGTGCCAGCAGCCCAGAATGGGGAGGTCTCTATGGCTACACCTTC
D: -; J: TRBJ2-2; size: -; V: TRBV6-1; CDR3: CASSEATATGELFF; DNA: TGTGCCAGCAGTGAAGCAACAGCCACCGGGGAGCTGTTTTTT
D: -; J: TRBJ1-6; size: -; V: TRBV27; CDR3: CASSSRQPMGSSPLHF; DNA: TGTGCCAGCAGTTCCAGGCAGCCCATGGGGAGCTCACCCCTCCACTTT